Below are 13 T cell receptor beta chains sequenced from a single sample in a study of cytomegalovirus exposure and HLA in healthy donors listed by TCRdb under 2017. Library creation used the immunoSEQ multiplex PCR assay. The multiplex PCR relied on a mix of 60 forward primers for TCR Vbeta segments and 13 reverse primers for TCR Jbeta segments. The immuneACCESS repertoire file appears here via TCRdb, limited to in-frame rearrangements. These files lack a portion of the clones; in checked studies, under half of the deficit traces to unresolved V genes, and the cause of the others is not known. Recorded for this sample are roughly 150,000 clones; 60% to 80% of them occurred a single time. The ten top clones hold about 4.5% of the sample. Sequencing was carried out using PBMCs. These receptors all stem from a man aged 18 to 35 in good health and CMV-seropositive.

In its sample, this clone was seen once. V gene TRBV27 combines with J gene TRBJ1-6; 7 bases line up with TRBD1. CDR3 size: 15 residues. The trim removed 6 bases at V and 10 bases at J, leaving 12 bases unmatched. Germline values: CDR1 MNHEY, CDR2 SMNVEV (reference sequence). The CDR3 sequence is CASRKPTGRVSPLHF. The CDR3 coding sequence is TGTGCCAGCAGAAAACCGACAGGGAGAGTGTCACCCCTCCACTTT.

J is TRBJ2-3 and V is TRBV5-1, with TRBD2 matching over 8 bases. V lost 0 bases and J lost 0; bases outside the gene matches: 0. The CDR3 length is 15 residues. Germline CDR1 SGHRS, CDR2 YFSETQ. The CDR3 DNA reads TGCGCCAGCAGCTTGGGCGGGAGGAGCACAGATACGCAGTATTTT. Its translation: CASSLGGRSTDTQYF.

The rearrangement joins TRBV18 to TRBJ1-1; possible D gene TRBD1, 6 bases. Germline V gene data show CDR1 as KGHSH and CDR2 as LQKENI. Trimming pared 3 bases from V and 1 base from J, leaving 18 bases between. The length of the CDR3 is 17 residues. CDR3 coding DNA: TGTGCCAGCTCACCCCCTCCAGGGGATGTCGAGAACACTGAAGCTTTCTTT. It translates to CASSPPPGDVENTEAFF.

This clone appeared a few times. The CDR3 DNA follows: TGTGCCAGTAGTATCTCGACAGGGGGCTACGGCTACACCTTC. Translating gives CASSISTGGYGYTF. The chain links TRBV19 to TRBJ1-2, with 10 nucleotides matching TRBD1. Trimming cost V 3 bases and J 8 bases; bases outside gene matches: 6. CDR3 length: 14 residues. Germline CDR1 and CDR2: LNHDA and SQIVND (reference sequence).

This rearrangement joins TRBV11-2 to TRBJ2-5; no clear D. The CDR3 spans 14 residues. Germline V gene data show CDR1 as SGHAT and CDR2 as FQNNGV. The V and J ends lost 1 base and 1 base respectively, with 7 bases between them. The CDR3 loop reads CASSLGLGQETQYF. The CDR3 region has the DNA TGTGCCAGCAGCTTAGGGCTAGGCCAAGAGACCCAGTACTTC.

The chain couples TRBV28 to TRBJ2-2; 7 positions match TRBD1. V shed 6 bases and J 0 bases; nucleotides not matched to a gene: 7. The germline gives CDR1 MDHEN, CDR2 SYDVKM. This CDR3 comprises 16 residues. CDR3 in DNA: TGTGCCAGCAGCTCACCGGGACAGTCGAACACCGGGGAGCTGTTTTTT. Its translation: CASSSPGQSNTGELFF.

V and J are TRBV5-1 and TRBJ2-5; 9 nucleotides align to TRBD1. Losses at the gene ends were 4 bases for V and 0 bases for J; bases not matched to a gene: 10. The CDR3 has 17 residues. Germline lookup yields CDR1 SGHRS and CDR2 YFSETQ. CDR3 loop: CASSMGQGLTYQETQYF. DNA for the CDR3: TGCGCCAGCAGCATGGGACAGGGTCTAACGTACCAAGAGACCCAGTACTTC. Using reference TRBV5-1 and TRBJ2-5 for the parts outside the CDR3, the full variable domain is KAGVTQTPRYLIKTRGQQVTLSCSPISGHRSVSWYQQTPGQGLQFLFEYFSETQRNKGNFPGRFSGRQFSNSRSEMNVSTLELGDSALYLCASSMGQGLTYQETQYFGPGTRLLVL.

This clone was seen just once. The chain carries TRBV6-1 and TRBJ2-7; 8 bases match TRBD1. This CDR3 is 14 amino acids long. V was clipped by 10 bases and J by 0 bases; unmatched bases: 8. Germline lookup yields CDR1 MNHNS and CDR2 SASEGT. CDR3 in amino acids: CATGGTGRSYEQYV. The CDR3 nucleotides are TGTGCCACCGGAGGGACAGGACGCTCCTACGAGCAGTACGTC.

The chain links TRBV11-3 to TRBJ2-5; TRBD2 aligns across 8 bases. Germline lookup yields CDR1 SGHNT and CDR2 YENEEA. The CDR3 runs to 13 residues. The V and J ends lost 5 bases and 5 bases, in that order; junction bases with no gene match: 4. The CDR3 nucleotides are TGTGCCAGCAGCCGGGGGGGAGACGAGACCCAGTACTTC. The encoded protein is CASSRGGDETQYF. The full variable domain, with the rest looked up from reference TRBV11-3 and TRBJ2-5, is EAGVVQSPRYKIIEKKQPVAFWCNPISGHNTLYWYLQNLGQGPELLIRYENEEAVDDSQLPKDRFSAERLKGVDSTLKIQPAELGDSAVYLCASSRGGDETQYFGPGTRLLVL.

The chain uses TRBV29-1 and TRBJ2-2; 14 bases agree with TRBD2. V lost 7 bases, J lost 7 bases, and 8 bases stayed unmatched. CDR3 length: 15 residues. Per germline, CDR1 SQVTM and CDR2 ANQGSEA. CDR3 sequence (DNA): TGCAGCGCTAGGGGGACTAGCGGGAGCGTCGGGGAGCTGTTTTTT. Translating it yields CSARGTSGSVGELFF.

The chain has TRBV5-1 and TRBJ1-5, with a possible D match to TRBD1 (6 bases). Germline values: CDR1 SGHRS, CDR2 YFSETQ. Trimming removed 4 bases from V and 6 bases from J, with 11 bases in between. This CDR3 has 13 amino acids. Written as DNA, the CDR3 is TGCGCCAGCAGCGGGGACATCCCTCAGCCCCAGCATTTT. Its protein product is CASSGDIPQPQHF.

The genes are TRBV5-8 and TRBJ1-6; the D gene is possibly TRBD1 (5 bases). The CDR3 runs 15 residues. Germline-derived CDR1 and CDR2 are SGHTS and YDEGEE. Trimming removed 1 base from V and 6 bases from J, with 11 bases in between. The chain's CDR3 is CASSLNRPSNSPLHF. In DNA form, the CDR3 reads TGTGCCAGCAGCTTGAACAGGCCCTCTAATTCACCCCTCCACTTT.

The table lists this clone with a count of one. The chain is built from TRBV13 and TRBJ2-7, with 8 bases identical to TRBD2. J was trimmed by 5 bases and V by 1 base; bases with no gene match: 10. From germline, CDR1 is PRHDT and CDR2 FYEKMQ (reference sequence). The CDR3 extends over 16 amino acids. The CDR3 DNA sequence: TGTGCCAGCAGCTTAGCCCCGGGACTAGGACAGAACGAGCAGTACGTC. This codes for CASSLAPGLGQNEQYV.